A single TCR beta chain is shown here with its context. It was uncontrolled infection, other autoimmune disease, pregnancy or lactation that excluded patients. Around 10 ml fresh peripheral blood yielded the PBMCs. This sample was taken from a study of T cells in Graves' hyperthyroidism and ophthalmopathy. The CDR3 covers 14 residues. Germline loops: CDR1 SGHDN, CDR2 FVKESK. The germline V and J ends were trimmed by 6 bases and 5 bases, with 16 bases remaining between them. RNA transcripts gave rise to amplified TCR beta CDR3 regions. TCR CDR3 underwent first-round RT-PCR with the HTBI primer set. MiXCR, run by TCRdb on the multiplex PCR reads, gives a single entry per CDR3 protein. This sample yields 300,000 to 350,000 distinct CDR3 sequences, of which roughly 13% are seen a single time; 20% to 25% belongs to the top ten.

This chain uses TRBV14 with TRBJ1-1; D remains ambiguous. The clonotype comes from a woman aged 25-40 years with Graves' hyperthyroidism. The material sequenced was blood. CDR3 DNA: TGTGCCAGCAGAACTGGAGCCTCGGGGACTGAAGCTTTCTTT. Translated: CASRTGASGTEAFF.